This is a list of T cell receptor beta chains from one sample in a study of technical replicates of blood from a handful of donors. Assay: immunoSEQ multiplex PCR; the TCRdb copy retains only in-frame clones and omits some. Of tens of thousands of clones listed, approximately 98% are singletons. The source material was T cells isolated from PBMCs. These receptors were taken from a human donor in good health. Each CDR3 is given with its conserved first and last residue. D genes are given only for firm matches. Size is stated for part of the rows, as once, few or many counts, or as a class when the clone is expanded.

J gene | clone size | V gene | D gene | CDR3 DNA | CDR3 protein
TRBJ1-2 | - | TRBV10-3 | TRBD1 | TGTGCCACCTTATCGACAGGGGGTGGCTATGGCTACACCTTC | CATLSTGGGYGYTF
TRBJ2-5 | - | TRBV25-1 | - | TGTGCCAGCAGTGAATTTATCGAGTCCGAGACCCAGTACTTC | CASSEFIESETQYF
TRBJ2-5 | once | TRBV20-1 | - | TGCAGTGCTAGAGGCCACGGGGTGCAGTACTTC | CSARGHGVQYF
TRBJ2-7 | - | TRBV5-6 | - | TGTGCCAGCAGCCCAGGACGGGGAACCTACGAGCAGTACTTC | CASSPGRGTYEQYF
TRBJ2-3 | once | TRBV5-1 | TRBD2 | TGCGCCAGCAGCTTGTATGCGGGAGGGCTGGGCACAGATACGCAGTATTTT | CASSLYAGGLGTDTQYF
TRBJ2-3 | - | TRBV9 | TRBD2 | TGTGCCAGCAGCGTAGGGACTAGCGAGTACACAGATACGCAGTATTTT | CASSVGTSEYTDTQYF
TRBJ2-7 | - | TRBV5-8 | - | TGTGCCAGCAGCTCCCTCCCGAACAGGGACGAGCAGTACTTC | CASSSLPNRDEQYF
TRBJ1-1 | - | TRBV4-1 | - | TGCGCCAGCAGCCAGGGGGCAGGGGATGCAATGAACACTGAAGCTTTCTTT | CASSQGAGDAMNTEAFF
TRBJ2-2 | - | TRBV2 | - | TGTGCCAGCAGTGAACTAGCGAGCACCGGGGAGCTGTTTTTT | CASSELASTGELFF
TRBJ1-3 | - | TRBV2 | TRBD1 | TGTGCCAGCTGGGACAGGGGTTCGGGAAACACCATATATTTT | CASWDRGSGNTIYF
TRBJ2-2 | - | TRBV6-1 | - | TGTGCCAGCAGTGACCCGGGACTTTTCGGGGAGCTGTTTTTT | CASSDPGLFGELFF
TRBJ2-1 | once | TRBV2 | TRBD2 | TGTGCCAGCAGAACTAGCGGGACCTACAATGAGCAGTTCTTC | CASRTSGTYNEQFF
TRBJ2-1 | once | TRBV7-2 | - | TGTGCCAGCAGCCCTCCCGTGGCTGAGCAGTTCTTC | CASSPPVAEQFF
TRBJ2-7 | - | TRBV28 | - | TGTGCCAGCAGTTTGTTACAGGAACAGTACTTC | CASSLLQEQYF
TRBJ2-3 | - | TRBV2 | - | TGTGCCAGCACTTCAGATACGCAGTATTTT | CASTSDTQYF
TRBJ1-1 | once | TRBV6-1 | TRBD1 | TGTGCCAGCAGTGTAGGACAGGGGTACACTGAAGCTTTCTTT | CASSVGQGYTEAFF
TRBJ2-5 | - | TRBV30 | - | TGTGCCTGGAGTTTTGGGGGCAACACCTATCAAGAGACCCAGTACTTC | CAWSFGGNTYQETQYF
TRBJ1-3 | - | TRBV11-2 | TRBD1 | TGTGCCAGCAGACTCGGGACAGAGGAGCCTGGAAACACCATATATTTT | CASRLGTEEPGNTIYF
TRBJ2-7 | - | TRBV20-1 | - | TGCAGCTCTAGGATGTGGAACGAGCAGTACTTC | CSSRMWNEQYF
TRBJ1-2 | - | TRBV4-3 | - | TGCGCCAGCAGCCAAGATATGGCGGTAGCTAACTATGGCTACACCTTC | CASSQDMAVANYGYTF
TRBJ2-3 | - | TRBV4-3 | TRBD2 | TGCGCCAGCAGCCAGGGACCCGGGACTAGTCTCGCAGATACGCAGTATTTT | CASSQGPGTSLADTQYF
TRBJ2-7 | - | TRBV10-1 | - | TGCGCCAGCAGTGGCAGCTACGAGCAGTACTTC | CASSGSYEQYF
TRBJ2-5 | - | TRBV4-1 | - | TGCGCCAGCAGCCAAGAAACCAGACAAGAGACCCAGTACTTC | CASSQETRQETQYF
TRBJ2-2 | - | TRBV5-4 | - | TGTGCCAGCAGCTTGGGAGGAGGGGGCAACACCGGGGAGCTGTTTTTT | CASSLGGGGNTGELFF
TRBJ2-1 | - | TRBV6-4 | - | TGTGCCAGCAGTCGTGGACAGAATTACAATGAGCAGTTCTTC | CASSRGQNYNEQFF
TRBJ1-3 | - | TRBV9 | - | TGTGCCAGCAGCGTAGGGGGGGGAACTGGAAACACCATATATTTT | CASSVGGGTGNTIYF
TRBJ2-2 | - | TRBV7-9 | - | TGTGCCAGCAGCTTTCCCGGGAGCGGGTACACCGGGGAGCTGTTTTTT | CASSFPGSGYTGELFF
TRBJ2-3 | - | TRBV12-1 | - | TGTGCCAGCACCCAACACACAGATACGCAGTATTTT | CASTQHTDTQYF
TRBJ1-1 | - | TRBV30 | - | TGTGCCTGGCTTCCGACACTGAACACTGAAGCTTTCTTT | CAWLPTLNTEAFF
TRBJ2-2 | - | TRBV19 | TRBD2 | TGTGCCAGTGCCTGGGGGGGCGGGGAGCTGTTTTTT | CASAWGGGELFF
TRBJ2-6 | - | TRBV6-5 | TRBD1 | TGTGCCATAAAGGACAGGGTCACTGGGGCCAACGTCCTGACTTTC | CAIKDRVTGANVLTF
TRBJ2-7 | - | TRBV11-2 | TRBD1 | TGTGCCAGCAGCTTAGAGGGACAGGGTTACTACGAGCAGTACTTC | CASSLEGQGYYEQYF
TRBJ1-2 | - | TRBV6-1 | TRBD1 | TGTGCCAGCAGTGGGGACAGGGGGCCCTATGGCTACACCTTC | CASSGDRGPYGYTF
TRBJ1-4 | - | TRBV5-1 | - | TGCGCCAGCAGCCCGACCTCAGGCACAGCTAATGAAAAACTGTTTTTT | CASSPTSGTANEKLFF
TRBJ2-7 | once | TRBV4-2 | TRBD2 | TGTGCCAGCAGCCAAGACTCAGGCGCGGGAGGCTTAGTCTACGAGCAGTACTTC | CASSQDSGAGGLVYEQYF
TRBJ2-7 | - | TRBV5-6 | TRBD2 | TGTGCCAGCAGCGCTAGCGGGAGAGGGTACGAGCAGTACTTC | CASSASGRGYEQYF
TRBJ2-7 | - | TRBV30 | - | TGTGCCTGGAACGGGGCGGGGCGGGCCTCCTACGAGCAGTACTTC | CAWNGAGRASYEQYF
TRBJ2-3 | - | TRBV7-2 | TRBD2 | TGTGCCAGCAGCAGGACTAGCGGGAGAGCAGATACGCAGTATTTT | CASSRTSGRADTQYF
TRBJ2-1 | - | TRBV5-1 | TRBD1 | TGCGCCAGCAGCTTGAACCCCGGGACAGTCAACAATGAGCAGTTCTTC | CASSLNPGTVNNEQFF
TRBJ2-7 | once | TRBV14 | TRBD1 | TGTGCCAGCAGCCCCACCTACGGACAGGGGAGAGTGTACTTC | CASSPTYGQGRVYF
TRBJ1-1 | once | TRBV4-1 | TRBD1 | TGCGCCAGCAGCCTGAGACAGGGGGAGTTAGGGACTGAAGCTTTCTTT | CASSLRQGELGTEAFF
TRBJ2-7 | - | TRBV4-3 | - | TGCGCCAGCAGCCAAGAACCGGGAACCTACGAGCAGTACTTC | CASSQEPGTYEQYF
TRBJ2-7 | - | TRBV11-2 | - | TGTGCCAGCAGCTTAGATCTAAGTGAGCAGTACTTC | CASSLDLSEQYF
TRBJ2-4 | once | TRBV4-3 | TRBD1 | TGCGCCAGCAGCCTCGATAACAGGGGAGACATTCAGTACTTC | CASSLDNRGDIQYF